These 19 T cell receptor beta chains were all obtained from the same sample, sequenced in a study of Graves' ophthalmopathy and Graves' hyperthyroidism. RNA transcripts yielded amplified TCR beta CDR3 regions. A first-round RT-PCR used HTBI primers, followed by a second-round multiplex PCR. TCRdb reprocessed the multiplex PCR reads with MiXCR, giving one entry per CDR3 protein. In the table there are approximately 500,000 distinct CDR3 sequences, over 13% of which are singletons. The sequenced material came from blood. All receptors derive from a woman under 40 with Graves' ophthalmopathy.

This clonotype was counted ten times or more. The chain couples TRBV12-3 or TRBV12-4 to TRBJ2-7; the D gene is possibly TRBD1 (5 bases). The CDR3 is 14 residues long. Deletions cut 6 bases from V and 5 bases from J, with 17 bases between. The CDR3 protein is CASSPRRQGNEQYF. In DNA, the CDR3 is TGTGCCAGCAGCCCAAGGCGGCAGGGAAACGAGCAGTACTTC.

The chain employs TRBV28 and TRBJ2-7, with D uncertain. The V gene lost 1 base and the J gene lost 6 bases, with 4 bases spanning the gap. CDR3 size: 11 residues. In germline, CDR1 is MDHEN, CDR2 SYDVKM. The CDR3 region has the DNA TGTGCCAGCAGTTTATATAGCGAGCAGTACTTC. Its protein product is CASSLYSEQYF.

This clonotype was seen at least ten times. This chain joins TRBV20-1 and TRBJ2-5, with D perhaps TRBD2 (5 bases). The CDR3 runs 19 residues. CDR1 is DFQATT and CDR2 is SNEGSKA in the germline V gene (reference sequence). The V end lost 0 bases, the J end lost 2 bases, and 25 bases lay between the germline ends. CDR3 nucleotides: TGCAGTGCTAGAGACCGAGATCTACCCTCAGCGGAACCACAAGAGACCCAGTACTTC. This translates into CSARDRDLPSAEPQETQYF.

This clonotype was counted at least ten times. The chain combines TRBV28 with TRBJ1-5; D is unclear. Trimming left V 1 base short and J 2 bases short, with 12 bases between. The length of the CDR3 is 16 residues. Germline V gene data show CDR1 as MDHEN and CDR2 as SYDVKM. This chain's CDR3 is CASSLYAGRGNQPQHF. The DNA for the CDR3 is TGTGCCAGCAGTTTATATGCGGGCCGTGGCAATCAGCCCCAGCATTTT. The whole variable domain, filled in from reference TRBV28 and TRBJ1-5, reads DVKVTQSSRYLVKRTGEKVFLECVQDMDHENMFWYRQDPGLGLRLIYFSYDVKMKEKGDIPEGYSVSREKKERFSLILESASTNQTSMYLCASSLYAGRGNQPQHFGDGTRLSIL.

As to this clonotype: No conserved phenylalanine or tryptophan ends this CDR3, so it is likely a read error. The chain uses TRBV12-3 or TRBV12-4 and TRBJ1-1; D remains ambiguous. The CDR3 totals 14 residues. Trimming left V 2 bases short and J 1 base short, with 8 bases between. CDR3 DNA sequence: TGTGCCAGCAGTTTAAGTACGGGGAACACTGAAGCTTTCGTT. Its translation is CASSLSTGNTEAFV.

Of note for this clonotype: One junction end does not reproduce the germline sequence, and a read error may be involved. The J gene is TRBJ2-5, the V gene TRBV6-5; perhaps TRBD2 as D (6 bases). This CDR3 is built from 16 residues. Germline V CDR1 and CDR2: MNHEY, SVGAGI. In DNA form, the CDR3 reads TGTGCCAGCAGTTACTCTACTATCGGGAGTGCAGAGACCCGGTACTTC. It encodes CASSYSTIGSAETRYF.

This clonotype was observed many times. The chain uses TRBV30 and TRBJ2-7, with D perhaps given as TRBD1 or TRBD2 (5 bases each). V lost 4 bases, J lost 4 bases, and 17 bases lay in between. This CDR3 comprises 14 residues. Germline loops: CDR1 GTSNPN, CDR2 SVGIG (reference sequence). Written as DNA, the CDR3 is TGTGCCTGGACCCCACGGGACGGTTCTTACGAGCAGTACTTC. Protein: CAWTPRDGSYEQYF.

The table lists this clonotype with a few counts. This sequence joins TRBV12-3 or TRBV12-4 and TRBJ1-1, with 8 bases aligning to TRBD1. The CDR3 covers 12 residues. V was pared by 10 bases and J by 6 bases, with 7 bases of the junction left unmatched. This CDR3 is CATSRGRAEAFF. The DNA for the CDR3 is TGTGCCACATCCAGGGGGCGGGCTGAAGCTTTCTTT.

V is TRBV24-1 and J is TRBJ1-1, with 7 bases matching TRBD1. Looked up from germline, CDR1 is KGHDR and CDR2 is SFDVKD. V was clipped by 3 bases and J by 7 bases; unmatched bases: 4. CDR3 size: 13 residues. CDR3 sequence: CATSDVTGYEAFF. The CDR3 bases are TGTGCCACCAGTGATGTGACAGGGTATGAAGCTTTCTTT.

In its sample, this clonotype was seen a few times. The chain is built from TRBV12-3 or TRBV12-4 and TRBJ1-5; 7 nucleotides align to TRBD1. Trimming took 5 bases from V and 9 from J; bases not matched to a gene: 16. The CDR3 loop spans 16 amino acids. CDR3 sequence reads: CASSRGDSIIPGPQHF. The CDR3 DNA sequence: TGTGCCAGCAGTAGGGGGGACAGTATTATTCCCGGGCCCCAGCATTTT.

This clonotype was observed many times. The J gene is TRBJ1-5, the V gene TRBV6-1; 7 bases are a match to TRBD1. CDR3 size: 17 residues. CDR1 and CDR2 (germline): MNHNS, SASEGT. Trimming took 3 bases from V and 7 from J; bases not matched to a gene: 15. CDR3 DNA: TGTGCCAGCAGTGATCCCTACAGGGGCTCCCTGAGACAGCCCCAGCATTTT. It codes for CASSDPYRGSLRQPQHF.

This clonotype came up many times. V gene TRBV20-1 combines with J gene TRBJ2-7; unclear D gene. This CDR3 comprises 10 residues. CDR1 is DFQATT and CDR2 is SNEGSKA in the germline V gene (reference sequence). Trimming cost V 1 base and J 6 bases, with 4 bases left between them. For the CDR3, the DNA is TGCAGTGCTAGAGCAAGCGAGCAGTACTTC. Its translation: CSARASEQYF.

The V and J genes are TRBV11-1 and TRBJ2-7, with D tentatively TRBD2 (5 bases). CDR1 SGHAT and CDR2 FQDESV come from the germline V gene (reference sequence). This CDR3 region has 15 residues. The V end lost 5 bases, the J end lost 2 bases, and 16 bases lay between the germline ends. CDR3: CASSPRSSRTYEQYF. In DNA form, the CDR3 reads TGTGCCAGCAGCCCCCGGTCTAGCAGGACCTACGAGCAGTACTTC.

This clonotype has ten or more counts. The chain employs TRBV6-4 and TRBJ1-6; D is unresolved. The V gene lost 4 bases and the J gene lost 6 bases, with 7 bases spanning the gap. The CDR3 is made up of 13 amino acids. Germline loops: CDR1 MRHNA, CDR2 SNTAGT. The CDR3 DNA sequence: TGTGCCAGCAGTGCCGCCCCTAATTCACCCCTCCACTTT. Residues: CASSAAPNSPLHF.

This clonotype was recorded at least ten times. This chain connects TRBV11-1 to TRBJ2-2; perhaps TRBD2 as D (6 bases). Germline-derived CDR1 and CDR2 are SGHAT and FQDESV (reference sequence). V lost 4 bases, J lost 0 bases, and 18 bases lay in between. This CDR3 is built from 18 residues. CDR3 in amino acids: CASSSLLRDFTNTGELFF. The CDR3 nucleotides read TGTGCCAGCAGCTCACTCCTCCGGGACTTTACGAACACCGGGGAGCTGTTTTTT.

This clonotype has at least ten counts. The chain combines TRBV19 with TRBJ2-5; D gene uncertain. Deletions cut 4 bases from V and 4 bases from J, with 13 bases between. The CDR3 runs 14 residues. Germline V CDR1 and CDR2: LNHDA, SQIVND (reference sequence). The CDR3 sequence is CASSNGPVGETQYF. CDR3 nucleotide sequence: TGTGCCAGTAGTAACGGGCCCGTGGGAGAGACCCAGTACTTC.

The chain carries TRBV6-1 and TRBJ1-5, with D maybe TRBD1 (5 bases). This CDR3 comprises 17 residues. Germline loops: CDR1 MNHNS, CDR2 SASEGT. V lost 6 bases and J lost 2, with 20 bases in between. Written as DNA, the CDR3 is TGTGCCAGCAGCCGGGACGGCCGGCGGGTGGGCAATCAGCCCCAGCATTTT. As protein: CASSRDGRRVGNQPQHF.

In this sample, this clonotype turned up many times. The chain joins TRBV2 to TRBJ2-7; unclear D gene. CDR3 length: 14 residues. From germline, CDR1 is SNHLY and CDR2 FYNNEI. Trimming stripped 6 bases from V and 0 bases from J, with 12 bases between. CDR3 DNA sequence: TGTGCCAGCAGCTATACACAGAACTCCTACGAGCAGTACTTC. This codes for CASSYTQNSYEQYF.

This clonotype came up many times. The V gene is TRBV29-1, the J gene TRBJ1-2; no clear D gene. CDR1 SQVTM and CDR2 ANQGSEA come from the germline V gene. V lost 0 bases and J 13 bases, leaving 18 bases between the germline ends. The CDR3 runs 13 residues. The CDR3 DNA reads TGCAGCGTTGAAGATCGTCGGGGTTTGGGTCGCACCTTC. It specifies CSVEDRRGLGRTF.